This TCR beta chain originates from a study of blood T cell repertoires in COVID-19. This CDR3 has 15 amino acids. Per germline, CDR1 MNHEY and CDR2 SVGAGI. Trimming removed 6 bases from V and 4 bases from J, with 18 bases in between. Original analysis: Estimates of nucleated cell counts were drawn from the amplification of reference gene primers. Measured with immunoSEQ multiplex PCR; TCRdb has only the in-frame clones, and not every one. V and J calls and clone size are those listed in that table; D and trimming were worked out from the DNA. The data hold more than 400,000 clones, with roughly 88% observed a single time.

The clonotype was recovered from a human donor in a cohort sampled during active COVID-19. Material: peripheral blood. V and J are TRBV6-5 and TRBJ1-1, with TRBD1 as a possible D gene (6 bases). CDR3 loop: CASSRTGGGPTEAFF. The CDR3 bases are TGTGCCAGCAGCCGGACTGGGGGGGGCCCCACTGAAGCTTTCTTT.